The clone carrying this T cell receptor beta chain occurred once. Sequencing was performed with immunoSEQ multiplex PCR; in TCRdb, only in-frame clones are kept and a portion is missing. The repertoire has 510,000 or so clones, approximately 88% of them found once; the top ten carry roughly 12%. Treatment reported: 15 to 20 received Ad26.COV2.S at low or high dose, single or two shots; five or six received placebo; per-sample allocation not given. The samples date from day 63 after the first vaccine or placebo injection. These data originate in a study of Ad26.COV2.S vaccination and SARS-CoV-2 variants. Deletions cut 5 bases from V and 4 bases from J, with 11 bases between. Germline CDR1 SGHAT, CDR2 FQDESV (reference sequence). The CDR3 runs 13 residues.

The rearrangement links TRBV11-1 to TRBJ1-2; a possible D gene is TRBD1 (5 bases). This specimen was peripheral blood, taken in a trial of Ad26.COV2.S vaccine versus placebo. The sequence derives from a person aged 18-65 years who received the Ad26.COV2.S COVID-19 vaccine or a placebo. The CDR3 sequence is CASSLGTSYGYTF. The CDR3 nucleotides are TGTGCCAGCAGCCTCGGGACCTCCTATGGCTACACCTTC.